This is a list of T cell receptor beta chains from one sample in a study of T cells after posttransplantation cyclophosphamide. Sequenced by immunoSEQ multiplex PCR; TCRdb stores in-frame clones only, minus some. The table shows about 43,000 clones, with 80% to 95% occurring only once. The material was PBMCs, obtained 55 to 70 days after allogeneic stem cell transplant with posttransplant cyclophosphamide. The receptors here all came from a male patient aged 55-69 years who received an allogeneic stem cell transplant from a related donor and was CMV-positive. Some of these T cells may belong to the graft donor. CDR3s include the opening cysteine and the closing phenylalanine or tryptophan. The D gene is left open where the match is weak. Not all rows give a size; the values are once, few, many and, for expanded clones, a class.

V gene	D gene	J gene	clone size	CDR3 length	CDR3 DNA	CDR3 protein
TRBV5-1	TRBD2	TRBJ2-5	.	15	TGCGCCAGCAGCCGACTAGCGGGGGCCCAAGAGACCCAGTACTTC	CASSRLAGAQETQYF
TRBV5-1	TRBD2	TRBJ2-1	.	16	TGCGCCAGCAGCTTGGGGTACGGGGGGGGCAACGATGAGCAGTTCTTC	CASSLGYGGGNDEQFF
TRBV18	.	TRBJ1-4	.	16	TGTGCCAGCTCACCTCTTCAGGCCACGCCTAATGAAAAACTGTTTTTT	CASSPLQATPNEKLFF
TRBV19	.	TRBJ1-1	.	14	TGTGCCAGTAGCCATACAGGGTTTAACACTGAAGCTTTCTTT	CASSHTGFNTEAFF
TRBV5-5	.	TRBJ1-2	.	14	TGTGCCAGCAGCTTGGTTCTTATCAACTATGGCTACACCTTC	CASSLVLINYGYTF
TRBV5-1	.	TRBJ2-3	once	14	TGCGCCAGCAGCCTGACACCATACACAGATACGCAGTATTTT	CASSLTPYTDTQYF
TRBV6-1	TRBD1	TRBJ2-5	.	17	TGTGCCAGCAGTGAAGCCATAGGGACAGGGTTGCAAGAGACCCAGTACTTC	CASSEAIGTGLQETQYF
TRBV11-2	.	TRBJ1-1	.	11	TGTGCCAGCGCCGGGTCACAAGAAGCTTTCTTT	CASAGSQEAFF
TRBV2	TRBD1	TRBJ2-5	.	14	TGTGCCACGAGAACCGGGACAGGGGGAGAGACCCAGTACTTC	CATRTGTGGETQYF
TRBV18	.	TRBJ1-2	.	14	TGTGCCAGCTCACCAACCCCCGCGGACTATGGCTACACCTTC	CASSPTPADYGYTF